This T cell receptor (beta chain) was captured by sequencing in a study of cytomegalovirus exposure and HLA in healthy donors. Vbeta (60) and Jbeta (13) primers were used in the PCR. Sequencing used immunoSEQ multiplex PCR; TCRdb keeps in-frame clones, though not all of them. The sample holds about 140,000 clones, 75% to 80% seen once. CDR1 is LNHDA, CDR2 SQIVND, per germline (reference sequence). Trimming removed 9 bases at V and 4 bases at J, with 18 bases between. The CDR3 contains 15 residues. The TCR originated in a woman aged 40 to 50 in good health and CMV-seropositive. V gene TRBV19 combines with J gene TRBJ2-2; maybe TRBD2 (5 bases). Sequences were obtained from PBMCs. CDR3: CARESRLAGTGELFF. CDR3 in DNA: TGTGCCAGGGAATCTCGGCTAGCAGGCACCGGGGAGCTGTTTTTT.